This T cell receptor beta chain was recovered during a study of blood T cell repertoires in COVID-19. V lost 3 bases to trimming and J lost 7 bases; unmatched junction nucleotides: 9. Germline loops: CDR1 ENHRY, CDR2 SYGVKD. The CDR3 is made up of 14 amino acids. Clones were sequenced by immunoSEQ multiplex PCR, and TCRdb holds only the in-frame ones, with some missing. The sample has around 60,000 clones; around 89% are singletons. The rearrangement links TRBV10-3 to TRBJ2-7; TRBD1 matches at 7 bases. This TCR derives from a woman aged 55-75 years with active COVID-19. Material for sequencing was peripheral blood. CDR3 DNA: TGTGCCATCAGTGAAATAGACAGGGCAGGGGAGCAGTACTTC. Amino acid sequence: CAISEIDRAGEQYF.